This T cell receptor (beta chain) was recovered during a study of blood T cell repertoires in COVID-19. Study overall: Acute and convalescent COVID-19 samples came from the United States, Italy and Spain. T cells, B-cell-depleted T cells, or PBMCs provided the cDNA or gDNA that served as material.

Study processing details: It was from reference gene primer amplification that nucleated cell counts were estimated. Sequencing used immunoSEQ multiplex PCR; TCRdb keeps in-frame clones, though not all of them. V, J and clone size reflect that table, while D and trimming were determined from the DNA. Of 400,000 or so clones in the sample, more than 85% were seen once. The CDR3 loop spans 16 amino acids. Germline CDR1 and CDR2: SGHKS and YYEKEE (reference sequence). The V end lost 0 bases, the J end lost 4 bases, and 16 bases lay between the germline ends. The chain recombines TRBV5-5 with TRBJ1-1, with D unclear. The source material was peripheral blood. This TCR derives from a human donor in a cohort sampled during active COVID-19. For the CDR3, the DNA is TGTGCCAGCAGCTTGGTCCACAGATCCTTCCCCACTGAAGCTTTCTTT. The encoded protein is CASSLVHRSFPTEAFF.